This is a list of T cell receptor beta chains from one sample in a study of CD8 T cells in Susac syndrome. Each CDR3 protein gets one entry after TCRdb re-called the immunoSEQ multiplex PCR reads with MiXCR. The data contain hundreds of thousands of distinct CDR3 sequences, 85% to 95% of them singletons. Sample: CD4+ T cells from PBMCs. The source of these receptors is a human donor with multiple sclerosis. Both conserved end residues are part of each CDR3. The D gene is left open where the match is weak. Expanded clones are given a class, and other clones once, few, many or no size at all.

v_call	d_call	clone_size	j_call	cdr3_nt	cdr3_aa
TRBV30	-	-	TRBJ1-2	TGTGCCTGGAGTAAGTTTGCAGGGACGAGTGGAGGCTACACCTTC	CAWSKFAGTSGGYTF
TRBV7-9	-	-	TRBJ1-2	TGTGCCAGCAGCTTACTGGGGTGGGGCTACACCTTC	CASSLLGWGYTF
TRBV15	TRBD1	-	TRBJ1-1	TGTGCCACCAGCAGAGCGGGACAGGCGAACACTGAAGCTTTCTTT	CATSRAGQANTEAFF
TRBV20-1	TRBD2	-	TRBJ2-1	TGCAGTGCTTGCGGACTAGCGGGGACCTCCTACAATGAGCAGTTCTTC	CSACGLAGTSYNEQFF
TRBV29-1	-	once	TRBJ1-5	TGCAGCGTTAGAAATGGGCCTAATCAGCCCCAGCATTTT	CSVRNGPNQPQHF
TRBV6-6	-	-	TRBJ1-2	TGTGCCAGCAGTTACCTCCCGGAGGCGTATGGCTACACCTTC	CASSYLPEAYGYTF
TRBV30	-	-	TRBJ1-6	TGTGCCTGGACCCCCCGCGGCAATTCACCCCTCCACTTT	CAWTPRGNSPLHF
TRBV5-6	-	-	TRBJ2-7	TGTGCCAGCAGCTCAGGAACCGGATTTTCCTACGAGCAGTACTTC	CASSSGTGFSYEQYF
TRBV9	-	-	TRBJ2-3	TGTGCCAGCAGCCTCCGGACGGGAGACACAGATACGCAGTATTTT	CASSLRTGDTDTQYF
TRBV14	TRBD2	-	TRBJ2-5	TGTGCCAGCAGCCAAGATGGACTAGGATTGGAGACCCAGTACTTC	CASSQDGLGLETQYF
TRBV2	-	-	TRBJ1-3	TGTGCCAGCAGTGAAGGTGTCCGCTCTGGAAACACCATATATTTT	CASSEGVRSGNTIYF
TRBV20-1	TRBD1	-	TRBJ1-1	TGCAGTGCTGCGACAGGGGATCCTGAAGCTTTCTTT	CSAATGDPEAFF
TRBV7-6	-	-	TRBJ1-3	TGTGCCAGCAGCCTACGGACAGCACTTGGAAACACCATATATTTT	CASSLRTALGNTIYF
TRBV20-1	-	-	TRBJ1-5	TGCAGTGTATCAGCGGGGGGCAATCAGCCCCAGCATTTT	CSVSAGGNQPQHF
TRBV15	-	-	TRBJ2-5	TGTGCCACCAGTCCGGACGGAGAGACCCAGTACTTC	CATSPDGETQYF
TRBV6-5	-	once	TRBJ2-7	TGTGCCAGCAGTTGGGTACAGGGAGCTTACGAGCAGTACTTC	CASSWVQGAYEQYF
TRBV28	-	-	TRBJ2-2	TGTGCCAGCGGGGTTGGAAACGCCGGGGAGCTGTTTTTT	CASGVGNAGELFF
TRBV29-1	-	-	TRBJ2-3	TGCAGCGTTGAAAGAGACGCCGGAGATACGCAGTATTTT	CSVERDAGDTQYF
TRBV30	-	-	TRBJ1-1	TGTGCCTGGAATCGGATCCCCACTGAAGCTTTCTTT	CAWNRIPTEAFF
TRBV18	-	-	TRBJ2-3	TGTGCCAGCTCACGACCGGGCAGTCAAGATACGCAGTATTTT	CASSRPGSQDTQYF